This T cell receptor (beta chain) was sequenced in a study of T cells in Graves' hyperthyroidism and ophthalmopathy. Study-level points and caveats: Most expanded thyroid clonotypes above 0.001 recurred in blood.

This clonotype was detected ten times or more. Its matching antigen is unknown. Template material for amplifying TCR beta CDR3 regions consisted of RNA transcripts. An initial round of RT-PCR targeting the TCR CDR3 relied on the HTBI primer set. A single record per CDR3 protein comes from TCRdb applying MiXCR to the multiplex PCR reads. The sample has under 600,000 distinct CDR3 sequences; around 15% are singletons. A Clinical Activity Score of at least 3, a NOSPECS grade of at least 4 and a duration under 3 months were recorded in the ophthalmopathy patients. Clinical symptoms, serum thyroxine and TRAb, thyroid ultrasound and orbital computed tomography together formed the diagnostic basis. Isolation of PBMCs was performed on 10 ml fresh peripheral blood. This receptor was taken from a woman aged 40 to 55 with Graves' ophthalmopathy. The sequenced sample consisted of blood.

This CDR3 reads CASSLGHSYNEQFF. CDR3 in DNA: TGTGCCAGCAGCTTAGGACACTCCTACAATGAGCAGTTCTTC. V and J are TRBV11-3 and TRBJ2-1; D uncertain. The CDR3 length is 14 residues. The germline gives CDR1 SGHNT, CDR2 YENEEA. V was shortened by 1 base and J by 0 bases, with 4 bases between the two germline ends.